The 3 T cell receptor beta chains reported below all come from one sample, sequenced in a study of shared clonotypes between healthy human individuals. Clones were sequenced by immunoSEQ multiplex PCR, and TCRdb holds only the in-frame ones, with some missing. Altogether 550,000 to 600,000 clones are present, about 80% being singletons, with the ten largest covering about 12%. Sequenced material: PBMCs. These receptors originate from a woman aged 40 to 50 in good health. Some clones in this sample may be carry-over from other donors' samples.

Concerning this clone itself: This likely came from a read error, as a far larger clone is one base away. CDR3 loop: CATSRALAPQETQHF. In DNA, the CDR3 is TGTGCCACCAGCAGAGCTCTAGCGCCCCAAGAGACCCAGCACTTC. This rearrangement joins TRBV15 to TRBJ2-5, with D possibly being TRBD2 (6 bases). There are 15 residues in the CDR3. The germline V gene has CDR1 LNHNV and CDR2 YYDKDF (reference sequence).

The count of this clone is one. The chain combines TRBV5-1 with TRBJ2-1; 10 bases align to TRBD1. Unmatched junction bases numbered 8, after V lost 1 base and J lost 7 bases. This CDR3 has 16 amino acids. Per germline, CDR1 SGHRS and CDR2 YFSETQ. As DNA, the CDR3 is TGCGCCAGCAGCTTGCCCGGGACAGGGGTGATTAATGAGCAGTTCTTC. It yields the protein CASSLPGTGVINEQFF.

This chain uses TRBV19 with TRBJ2-2; tentatively, D is TRBD2 (6 bases). V lost 2 bases to trimming and J lost 6 bases, with 7 bases between them. The CDR3 has 13 residues. Germline values: CDR1 LNHDA, CDR2 SQIVND (reference sequence). The CDR3 reads CASSIWGAGELFF. In nucleotides, the CDR3 is TGTGCCAGTAGTATATGGGGGGCCGGGGAGCTGTTTTTT.